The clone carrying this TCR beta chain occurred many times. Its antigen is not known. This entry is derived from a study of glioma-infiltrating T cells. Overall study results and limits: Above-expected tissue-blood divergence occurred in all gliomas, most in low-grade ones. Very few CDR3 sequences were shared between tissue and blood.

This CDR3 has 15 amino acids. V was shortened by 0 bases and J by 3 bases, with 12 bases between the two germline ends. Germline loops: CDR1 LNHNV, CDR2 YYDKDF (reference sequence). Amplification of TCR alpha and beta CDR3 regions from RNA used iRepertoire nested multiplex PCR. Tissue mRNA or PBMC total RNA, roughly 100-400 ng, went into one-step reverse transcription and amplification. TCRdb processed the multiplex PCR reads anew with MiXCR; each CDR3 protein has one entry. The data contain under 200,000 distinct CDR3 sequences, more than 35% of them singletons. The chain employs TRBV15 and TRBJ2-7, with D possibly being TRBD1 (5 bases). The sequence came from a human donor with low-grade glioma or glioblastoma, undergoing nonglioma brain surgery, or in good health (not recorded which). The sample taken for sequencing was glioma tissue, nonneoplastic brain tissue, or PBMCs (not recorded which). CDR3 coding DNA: TGTGCCACCAGCAGAGATTATACAGGAGACTACGAGCAGTACTTC. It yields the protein CATSRDYTGDYEQYF.